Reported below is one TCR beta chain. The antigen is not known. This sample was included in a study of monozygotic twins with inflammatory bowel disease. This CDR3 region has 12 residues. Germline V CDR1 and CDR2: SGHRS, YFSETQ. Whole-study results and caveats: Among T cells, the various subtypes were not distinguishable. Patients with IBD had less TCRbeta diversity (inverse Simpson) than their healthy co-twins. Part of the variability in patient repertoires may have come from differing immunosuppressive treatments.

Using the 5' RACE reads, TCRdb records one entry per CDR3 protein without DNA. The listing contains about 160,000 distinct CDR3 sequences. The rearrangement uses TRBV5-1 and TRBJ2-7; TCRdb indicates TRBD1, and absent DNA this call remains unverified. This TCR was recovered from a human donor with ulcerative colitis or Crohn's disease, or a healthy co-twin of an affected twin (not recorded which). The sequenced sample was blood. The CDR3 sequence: CASSADRATNHF.